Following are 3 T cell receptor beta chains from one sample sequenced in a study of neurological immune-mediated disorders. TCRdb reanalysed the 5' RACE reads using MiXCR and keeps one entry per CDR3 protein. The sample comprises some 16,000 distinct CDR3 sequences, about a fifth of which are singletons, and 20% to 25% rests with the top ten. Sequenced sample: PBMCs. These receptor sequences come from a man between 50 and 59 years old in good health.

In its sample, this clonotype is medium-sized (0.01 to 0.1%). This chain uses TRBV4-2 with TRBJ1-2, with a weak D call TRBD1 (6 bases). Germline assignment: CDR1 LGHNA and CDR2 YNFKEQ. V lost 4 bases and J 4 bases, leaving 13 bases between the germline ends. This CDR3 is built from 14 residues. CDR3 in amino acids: CASSPQGPAYGYTF. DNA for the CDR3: TGTGCCAGCAGCCCTCAGGGGCCAGCCTATGGCTACACCTTC.

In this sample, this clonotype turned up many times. In nucleotides, the CDR3 is TGCAGTGCTAGAGGCAGGGGAACAGATACGCAGTATTTT. Its translation: CSARGRGTDTQYF. This sequence joins TRBV20-1 and TRBJ2-3; perhaps TRBD1 as D (6 bases). Germline CDR1 and CDR2: DFQATT and SNEGSKA (reference sequence). CDR3 length equals 13 residues. Deletions cut 1 base from V and 3 bases from J, with 8 bases between.

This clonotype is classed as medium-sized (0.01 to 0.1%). The CDR3 DNA is TGCGCCAGCAGCGACGAGGTAAATGGACTCGGAGGGTATTTT. The encoded protein is CASSDEVNGLGGYF. The chain carries TRBV5-1 and TRBJ2-3; possibly TRBD2 for D (5 bases). V dropped 4 bases and J dropped 14 bases, with 23 bases sitting between them. The CDR3 totals 14 residues. From germline, CDR1 is SGHRS and CDR2 YFSETQ. The entire variable domain, with the rest obtained from reference TRBV5-1 and TRBJ2-3, is as follows: KAGVTQTPRYLIKTRGQQVTLSCSPISGHRSVSWYQQTPGQGLQFLFEYFSETQRNKGNFPGRFSGRQFSNSRSEMNVSTLELGDSALYLCASSDEVNGLGGYFGPGTRLTVL.